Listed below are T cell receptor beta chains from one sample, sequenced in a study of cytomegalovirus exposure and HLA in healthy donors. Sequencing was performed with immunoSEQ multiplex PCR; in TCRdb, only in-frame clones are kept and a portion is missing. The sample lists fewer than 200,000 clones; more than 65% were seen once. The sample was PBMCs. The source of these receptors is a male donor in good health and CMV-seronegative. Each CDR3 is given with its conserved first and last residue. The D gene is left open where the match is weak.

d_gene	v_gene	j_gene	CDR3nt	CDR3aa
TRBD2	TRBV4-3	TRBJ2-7	TGCGCCAGCAGCCAAGAGTCCGGGAGGCTACACGAGCAGTACTTC	CASSQESGRLHEQYF
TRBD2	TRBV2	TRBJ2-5	TGTGCCAGCAGAGGACTAGAAGAGACCCAGTACTTC	CASRGLEETQYF
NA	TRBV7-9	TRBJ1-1	TGTGCCAGCAGCTCCACGGGGGAACTCGAAGCTTTCTTT	CASSSTGELEAFF
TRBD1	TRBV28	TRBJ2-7	TGTGCCACGACCGACGGGACAGGGGGCTACGAGCAGTACTTC	CATTDGTGGYEQYF
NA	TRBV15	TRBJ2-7	TGTGCCACCAGCGGGGGCAGGCCCTACGAGCAGTACTTC	CATSGGRPYEQYF
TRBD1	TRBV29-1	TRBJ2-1	TGCAGCGTCATGCCCGGGACAGGGCCGTACAATGAGCAGTTCTTC	CSVMPGTGPYNEQFF
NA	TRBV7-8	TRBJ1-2	TGTGCCAGCAGCTTAGGTGCAGCTAACTATGGCTACACCTTC	CASSLGAANYGYTF
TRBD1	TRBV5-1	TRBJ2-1	TGCGCCAGCAGCACGGGACAGGTGAGAAATGAGCAGTTCTTC	CASSTGQVRNEQFF
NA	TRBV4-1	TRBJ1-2	TGCGCCAGCAGCGGCGGGGCCAGGAGTAACTATGGCTACACCTTC	CASSGGARSNYGYTF
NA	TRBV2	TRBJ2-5	TGTGCCAGACTCCACGGAGGGCGAGAGGGAGGGGGGACCCAGTACTTC	CARLHGGREGGGTQYF
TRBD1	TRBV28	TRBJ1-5	TGTGCCAGCAGGAGACAGGGGTTTGAGCAGCCCCAGCATTTT	CASRRQGFEQPQHF
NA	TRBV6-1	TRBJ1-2	TGTGCCAGCAGTGAAATTGGAGGGAGCGAAGGCTACACCTTC	CASSEIGGSEGYTF